This T cell receptor (beta chain) is from a study of CD8 T cells in Susac syndrome. When the RNA was reverse transcribed, random hexamers were used with an input of about 0.45 to 1 ug. The immunoSEQ assay covered 54 Vbeta and 13 Jbeta segments for CDR3. TCRdb independently ran MiXCR on the immunoSEQ multiplex PCR reads; one entry per CDR3 protein. In the table there are more than 70,000 distinct CDR3 sequences, 90% to 95% of which are singletons. Germline loops: CDR1 SGHRS, CDR2 YFSETQ. V dropped 0 bases and J dropped 0 bases, with 10 bases sitting between them. The CDR3 is 16 amino acids. Sequencing targeted TCR beta in T cells from blood (CD8+ and CD4+). TEMRA cells were enriched by FACS, and CD4+ and CD8+ T cells were negatively isolated.

This receptor was identified in a human donor with multiple sclerosis. This chain joins TRBV5-1 and TRBJ2-1; tentatively, D is TRBD2 (5 bases). Source material: CD8+ T cells from PBMCs. CDR3 sequence: CASSLGLGSSYNEQFF. In DNA form, the CDR3 reads TGCGCCAGCAGCTTGGGTCTGGGGAGCTCCTACAATGAGCAGTTCTTC.